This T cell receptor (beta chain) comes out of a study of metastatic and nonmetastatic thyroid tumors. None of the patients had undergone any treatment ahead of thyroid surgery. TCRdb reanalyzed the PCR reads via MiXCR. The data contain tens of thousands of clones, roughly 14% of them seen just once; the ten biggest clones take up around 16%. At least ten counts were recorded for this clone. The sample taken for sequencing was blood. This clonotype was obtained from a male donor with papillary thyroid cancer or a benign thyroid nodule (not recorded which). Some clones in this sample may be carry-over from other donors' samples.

This chain's CDR3 is CASSESSANTDTQYF. DNA of the CDR3: TGTGCCAGCAGTGAGTCTAGCGCAAACACAGATACGCAGTATTTT. V is TRBV2 and J is TRBJ2-3, with D tentatively TRBD2 (6 bases). Germline V lookup: CDR1 SNHLY, CDR2 FYNNEI. The CDR3 is made up of 15 amino acids. The V gene lost 3 bases and the J gene lost 2 bases, with 12 bases spanning the gap.